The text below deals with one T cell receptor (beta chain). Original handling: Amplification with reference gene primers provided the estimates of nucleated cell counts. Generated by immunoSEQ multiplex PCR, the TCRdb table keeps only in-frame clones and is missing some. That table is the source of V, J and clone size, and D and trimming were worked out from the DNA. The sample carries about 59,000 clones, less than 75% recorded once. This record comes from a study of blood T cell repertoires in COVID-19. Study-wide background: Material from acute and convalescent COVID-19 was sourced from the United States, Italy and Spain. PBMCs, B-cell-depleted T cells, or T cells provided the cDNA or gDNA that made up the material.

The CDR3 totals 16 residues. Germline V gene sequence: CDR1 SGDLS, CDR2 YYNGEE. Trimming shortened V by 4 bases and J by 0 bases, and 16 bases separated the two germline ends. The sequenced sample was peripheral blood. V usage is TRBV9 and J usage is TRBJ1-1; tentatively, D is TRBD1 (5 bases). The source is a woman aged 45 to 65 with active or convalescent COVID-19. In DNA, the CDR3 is TGTGCCAGCAGCCCCCAGGCAGGGAATATGAACACTGAAGCTTTCTTT. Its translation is CASSPQAGNMNTEAFF.